This TCR beta chain was captured by sequencing in a study of metastatic and nonmetastatic thyroid tumors. Across the study: The study looked at repertoires side by side in blood and in tumor or nodule tissue from malignant and benign thyroid patients.

Note on this clone: Antigen: not known.

General study results and limits: Compared with benign nodules, malignant thyroid tumors were reported to have significantly higher TCR beta diversity in both blood and tumor.

The authors' processing: A classifier for distant metastasis in papillary thyroid cancer was constructed using CDR3 differences observed across clinicopathological groups. With MiXCR, TCRdb called clones anew from the PCR reads. The V and J calls follow TCRdb's processing rather than the paper's. The sample lists some 60,000 clones, just under 30% seen once, with 15% to 20% in the top ten. Germline V lookup: CDR1 MDHEN, CDR2 SYDVKM. This CDR3 contains 13 residues. The V end lost 5 bases, the J end lost 4 bases, and 9 bases lay between the germline ends. Every patient was untreated before thyroid surgery.

V is TRBV28 and J is TRBJ1-3; TRBD1 is a possible D gene (6 bases). The sequence came from a female donor with papillary thyroid cancer or a benign thyroid nodule (not recorded which). Some clones in this sample may be carry-over from other donors' samples. The sample was blood. The CDR3 nucleotides are TGTGCCAGCAGTCCCCAGGGGGGAAACACCATATATTTT. Encoded protein: CASSPQGGNTIYF.